This T cell receptor beta chain originates from a study of PD-1 blockade in classical Hodgkin lymphoma (TCRdb year 2020). For context, the study as a whole: Nivolumab dosing was 3 mg/kg intravenously every 2 weeks, continuing until either disease progression or unacceptable toxicity. The study used CyTOF and TCR beta sequencing to define a peripheral blood immune signature of response to PD-1 blockade in classical Hodgkin lymphoma. General findings and caveats noted by the study authors: The study was limited to a single clinical trial cohort, and causes of repertoire differences, possibly disease activity or prior therapy, remained undefined. Baseline TCR diversity was reported as lower in newly diagnosed patients than in healthy donors, and lower still in relapsed/refractory patients. A significant rise by C4D1 was seen in CD4+ but not CD8+ TCR diversity (p=0.0027 vs p=0.16), with the rise being most apparent in complete responders (p=0.02). Patients starting nivolumab less than 1 year after ASCT had lower diversity and were excluded from later analyses to avoid confounding by immune reconstitution. Trial patients with a complete response had baseline diversity similar to that of newly diagnosed patients, while partial responders and progressors had significantly lower diversity.

On this clone: Its antigen target is currently unknown. Nothing much larger sits one base from this clone, and base qualities are not available.

Genomic DNA was isolated using the Qiagen DNeasy kit from unsorted PBMCs as well as from negatively selected CD4+ and CD8+ fractions. TCR beta CDR3 regions were subjected to amplification by immunoSEQ multiplex PCR with primers that anneal to V and J segments. A synthetic immune receptor repertoire was used to minimize amplification bias, and remaining bias was computationally removed after sequencing. The paper's processing steps were these. Repertoire diversity was quantified as the Shannon entropy index using custom Python scripts. Unsorted, CD4+ and CD8+ repertoires were examined separately, except in combined analyses, for which CD4+ and CD8+ sequences were merged in silico. Clonal expansion was defined as at least a 2-fold frequency increase after treatment relative to C1D1, with a pseudocount of 0.5 for undetected baseline clones. Singleton clones were defined as clones with 0 or 1 copy at C1D1, and non-singleton clones were defined as clones with 2 or more copies. By matching protein sequences in sorted samples from the same patient, clones expanded in unsorted samples were annotated as CD4+, CD8+ or unknown. Wilcoxon tests were applied to paired samples to test diversity changes from C1D1 to C4D1. The table was pulled from immuneACCESS by TCRdb, which kept in-frame rearrangements only. Such tables lose some clones; where checked, under half of the loss comes from unresolved V genes, and the rest has no known cause. The V and J calls and clone size were taken over from that table, and D and trimming were inferred from the DNA. The sample data list about 98,000 clones, and more than 90% of these were observed just once. Less than 3% of the sample rests with the top ten.

Based on the germline V gene (reference sequence), the CDR1 and CDR2 sequences are WNHNN and SYGVQD. The CDR3, from cysteine to phenylalanine, totals 11 residues. The kept DNA is CDR3 alone, 33 bases in frame from the first base. The trim is 3 bases for V and 6 bases for J, with a gap of 2 bases between the germline ends. The meaning of the sample's time point label: cycle 1 day 1 (C1D1), immediately before nivolumab initiation. Relapse after autologous stem cell transplantation had occurred in all trial patients, and cohorts A, B and C were distinguished by prior brentuximab vedotin exposure. The trial cohort comprised a few dozen patients with relapsed/refractory classical Hodgkin lymphoma whose best overall responses were complete response, partial response or progressive disease. Single-agent nivolumab was administered to trial patients in the multi-cohort phase II CheckMate 205 trial. An independent review committee assessed best overall response using the 2007 International Working Group response criteria. Trial PBMCs were collected immediately before nivolumab initiation (C1D1) and during therapy at cycle 2 day 1 and cycle 4 day 1. Peripheral blood was collected in 8 mL Vacutainer Cell Preparation Tubes, from which PBMCs were isolated by centrifugation and then cryopreserved.

Rearrangement joined TRBV10-1 to TRBJ2-2, with the D gene not clear enough to name. The source is a human donor with classical Hodgkin lymphoma. The starting material was peripheral blood mononuclear cells (PBMCs), obtained at baseline. The DNA is as follows: TGCGCCAGCAGTGAAGCCGGGGAGCTGTTTTTT. It specifies CASSEAGELFF.